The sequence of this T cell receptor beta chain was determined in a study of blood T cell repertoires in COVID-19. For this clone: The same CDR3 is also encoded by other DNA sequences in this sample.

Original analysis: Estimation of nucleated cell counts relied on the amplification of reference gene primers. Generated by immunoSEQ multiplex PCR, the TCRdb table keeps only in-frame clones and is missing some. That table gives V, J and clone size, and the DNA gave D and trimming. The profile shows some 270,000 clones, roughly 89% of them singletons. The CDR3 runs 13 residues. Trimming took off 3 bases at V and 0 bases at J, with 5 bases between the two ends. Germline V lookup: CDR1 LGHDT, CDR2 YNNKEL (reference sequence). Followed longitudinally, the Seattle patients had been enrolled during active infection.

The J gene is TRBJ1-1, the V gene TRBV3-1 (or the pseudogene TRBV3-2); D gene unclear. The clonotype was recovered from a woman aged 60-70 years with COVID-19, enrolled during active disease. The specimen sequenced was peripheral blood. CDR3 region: CASSQRVNTEAFF. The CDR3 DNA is TGTGCCAGCAGCCAGCGCGTGAACACTGAAGCTTTCTTT.